This TCR beta chain was found in a study of blood T cell repertoires in COVID-19. Overall study: PBMCs, B-cell-depleted T cells, or T cells provided the cDNA or gDNA that made up the material.

Germline assignment: CDR1 MNHEY and CDR2 SMNVEV (reference sequence). With 6 bases removed from V and 4 bases from J, the gap between germline ends came to 10 bases. This CDR3 has 13 amino acids. Sequenced by immunoSEQ multiplex PCR; TCRdb stores in-frame clones only, minus some. The sample carries approximately 250,000 clones, around 90% recorded once. Cohorts were determined from participant-reported clinical history. This receptor was taken from a woman between 25 and 40 years old who had recovered from COVID-19. The chain has TRBV27 and TRBJ1-3; D gene unclear. The sequenced sample consisted of PBMCs or T cells enriched from blood (not recorded which). CDR3 DNA sequence: TGTGCCAGCAGCTTCAATGAGGGAAACACCATATATTTT. Translated: CASSFNEGNTIYF.